This TCR beta chain is from a study of identical twins (dated by TCRdb to 2015 to 2016). Study-level background: To test whether fetal clonotypes persist, the study used deep sequencing on TCR alpha and beta repertoires from monozygotic twins, unrelated adults of various ages, and cord blood. To rule out contamination, the twin experiments were replicated at different times with different library preparation protocols.

This clonotype has a handful of counts. It has no known antigen specificity. Base quality data are lacking; no much larger clone is found one base away. Clipping removes 2 bases from V and 5 bases from J, with 3 as the unmatched junction base count. CDR1 and CDR2, per the germline V gene (reference sequence), are SEHNR and FQNEAQ. The CDR3, cysteine through phenylalanine, is 15 amino acids long. Kept here is only the CDR3 DNA, which spans 45 bases and is read in frame from base 1. Every donor in the study was a healthy Caucasian. Three pairs of female monozygotic twins, all aged about 18 to 30 years, were included in the twin cohort. Positive isolation kits from Invitrogen were used to isolate the CD4+ and CD8+ T cell populations. Library method: 5' RACE. Sequenced using an Illumina HiSeq 2000. Template switching added a universal primer binding site, and the final cDNA carried a unique molecular identifier that allowed TCR cDNA molecules to be counted accurately. First-strand cDNA for TCR alpha and beta chains was synthesized from specific primers in the conserved constant-segment region. To control for contamination, each cDNA library was double barcoded with a SMART-Mk sample barcode plus Illumina barcodes. TruSeq adapter sequences and Illumina sample barcodes were added in two successive PCR steps. The Illumina HiSeq platform was used with custom primers to sequence TCR alpha and beta cDNA libraries. On the authors' methods: MiGEC was used to process raw reads and extract unique molecular identifiers, and MiXCR was used to find CDR3 positions. For each individual, recombination models were inferred using an EM algorithm with the repgenHMM and IGoR tools. Shared clonotypes were analyzed with the tcR package in R, and sharing was normalized by the product of cloneset sizes. Out-of-frame nonproductive sequences were analyzed to study raw recombination free of thymic and clonal selection effects. TCRdb trimmed public reads at Q25 via fastp, called clones via MiXCR and kept in-frame beta chains. Entries are consolidated by CDR3 protein sequence, retaining the most common genes and DNA. These V and J calls are TCRdb output, not the study's own analysis. For this sample there are around 490,000 distinct CDR3 sequences; approximately 20% appear just once. The top ten clonotypes cover approximately 0.5% of the sample.

The investigation overall reported the following: Fewer insertions were carried by abundant cord blood beta clonotypes; a weaker similar trend was observed in young adult naive repertoires, while no such trend was observed in memory repertoires. Because the same donors could not be followed over many years, conclusions were based on cross-sectional statistical analysis. In monozygotic twins, recombination models systematically underestimated out-of-frame TCR alpha sharing, but the models matched the sharing seen between unrelated individuals. Compared with coincidental sharing between unrelated individuals, out-of-frame TCR alpha sequences shared between twins showed an excess of sequences with low generation probability. In beta out-of-frame sequences, excess twin sharing was weaker, because having fewer shared sequences lowered the signal-to-noise ratio. Invariant T cells such as MAIT and iNKT could partly confound zero-insertion analyses, although diverse VJ usage argued against such confounding for most clonotypes.

The same data also contributed to another study, on yellow fever vaccine responses in identical twins. Taken from the second paper: According to the authors, the vaccine-induced T cell response in identical twins seemed to be partly convergent and partly specific to each individual. In the study, vaccine-responding T cell clones were precisely tracked in identical twins.

The specimen was CD4+ T cells sorted from blood. The chain is assembled from TRBV7-9 and TRBJ2-1, and TRBD2 matches 10 of the central bases. This TCR was sampled from a young woman in good health. The sequence in DNA is TGTGCCAGCAGCTTAAGCGGGAGGGTCAACAATGAGCAGTTCTTC. This translates into CASSLSGRVNNEQFF.